The rows below give T cell receptor beta chains drawn from one sample of a study of cytomegalovirus exposure and HLA in healthy donors. Method: immunoSEQ multiplex PCR; TCRdb's copy keeps in-frame clones and lacks some. This table holds 100,000 to 150,000 clones, 70% to 85% found once. Sequencing was carried out using PBMCs. The receptors shown here come from a boy between 10 and 17 years old in good health and CMV-seronegative. CDR3s include the opening cysteine and the closing phenylalanine or tryptophan. Each record gives: V gene, J gene, clone size, D gene, CDR3 DNA, CDR3 protein. A D gene is named only where the DNA matches it firmly. Expanded clones get a size class; other rows say once, few or many, or leave the size out.

TRBV6-5	TRBJ1-5	.	TRBD1	TGTGCCAGCAGAGGGACAGGGGATAGCAATCAGCCCCAGCATTTT	CASRGTGDSNQPQHF
TRBV27	TRBJ1-2	.	.	TGTGCCAGCGGTGTAGGACAGAGATATGGCTACACCTTC	CASGVGQRYGYTF
TRBV4-3	TRBJ1-1	once	.	TGCGCCAGCAGCCAAGATGAGACACCCAACACTGAAGCTTTCTTT	CASSQDETPNTEAFF
TRBV5-4	TRBJ1-5	.	.	TGTGCCAGCAGCTTGGGTATCGGGAATCAGCCCCAGCATTTT	CASSLGIGNQPQHF
TRBV10-2	TRBJ2-7	.	TRBD2	TGCGCCAGCAAATTTAGCGGGGCCGCCCCCGAGCAGTACTTC	CASKFSGAAPEQYF
TRBV20-1	TRBJ2-7	.	.	TGCAGTGCCTACAGGGACGAGCAGTACTTC	CSAYRDEQYF
TRBV30	TRBJ2-3	.	TRBD2	TGTGCCTGGAGCGCCCTAGCGGGAGGATATACGCAGTATTTT	CAWSALAGGYTQYF
TRBV10-3	TRBJ1-1	few	.	TGTGCCATCAGTGAGTCGACAGGCAACACTGAAGCTTTCTTT	CAISESTGNTEAFF
TRBV30	TRBJ1-6	.	TRBD1	TGTGCCTGGAGCCTCGGGACAGGGAGTAATTCACCCCTCCACTTT	CAWSLGTGSNSPLHF
TRBV7-8	TRBJ2-6	.	TRBD1	TGTGCCAGCAGCCTATTGACAGGGAACGGGGCCAACGTCCTGACTTTC	CASSLLTGNGANVLTF
TRBV29-1	TRBJ2-7	once	TRBD1	TGCAGCGTCTATAGGACAGGGGGCTACGAGCAGTACTTC	CSVYRTGGYEQYF
TRBV4-1	TRBJ1-6	.	.	TGCGCCAGCAGCCCAGCCTGGGGCGGAATTTATCCACCCCTCCACTTT	CASSPAWGGIYPPLHF
TRBV4-3	TRBJ2-1	.	TRBD2	TGCGCCAGCAGCCAGGGACTAGCGGGGTACAATGAGCAGTTCTTC	CASSQGLAGYNEQFF
TRBV7-9	TRBJ2-2	.	.	TGTGCCAGCAGCTCCTCGGGGGTCCTCGCGAACACCGGGGAGCTGTTTTTT	CASSSSGVLANTGELFF
TRBV19	TRBJ2-7	.	.	TGTGCCAGTAGTATGAGCCCCTCTGGCTACGAGCAGTACTTC	CASSMSPSGYEQYF
TRBV5-1	TRBJ2-3	.	TRBD1	TGCGCCAGCAGCTCGGACAGGGGGGATACAGATACGCAGTATTTT	CASSSDRGDTDTQYF
TRBV6-1	TRBJ1-2	few	.	TGTGCCAGCAGTGAAGGAGGAGATAACTATGGCTACACCTTC	CASSEGGDNYGYTF
TRBV4-3	TRBJ2-5	.	.	TGCGCCAGCAGCCAAGATATCCCGCAGGGTCTCCAAGAGACCCAGTACTTC	CASSQDIPQGLQETQYF
TRBV13	TRBJ2-5	once	TRBD2	TGTGCCAGCAGTCCAGGACTAGCAGTGGAGACCCAGTACTTC	CASSPGLAVETQYF
TRBV6-5	TRBJ2-6	.	.	TGTGCCAGCAGTTCCTCACTCTCTGGGGCCAACGTCCTGACTTTC	CASSSSLSGANVLTF
TRBV6-5	TRBJ1-2	.	TRBD1	TGTGCCAGCAGTTTAAGACAGGGAACCAACTATGGCTACACCTTC	CASSLRQGTNYGYTF
TRBV4-1	TRBJ2-7	.	.	TGCGCCAGCAGCCAAGGGCCAGGGGCCTCATACGAGCAGTACTTC	CASSQGPGASYEQYF
TRBV10-3	TRBJ2-7	.	TRBD2	TGTGCCATCAGTGAGCGGGGCGGACTAGCGGGAGATGAGCAGTACTTC	CAISERGGLAGDEQYF
TRBV5-8	TRBJ1-6	.	.	TGTGCCAGCAAGGAGGAGAGCTCCTATAATTCACCCCTCCACTTT	CASKEESSYNSPLHF
TRBV7-2	TRBJ2-1	.	.	TGTGCCAGCAGCTTAGCACAGGCCACGGAGCAGTTCTTC	CASSLAQATEQFF
TRBV10-3	TRBJ2-7	few	.	TGTGCCGTATCCCAGGGGTGGAGCTACGACGAGCAGTACTTC	CAVSQGWSYDEQYF
TRBV5-8	TRBJ2-7	.	.	TGTGCCAGCAGCTGGGGCAGTACCTACGAGCAGTACTTC	CASSWGSTYEQYF
TRBV11-2	TRBJ2-7	.	TRBD1	TGTGCCAGCAGCTCCCTAGCCGGACAGGGGGCCCACGAGCAGTACTTC	CASSSLAGQGAHEQYF
TRBV19	TRBJ1-1	.	.	TGTGCCAGTAGTCCCGGCACAGGGAGGGACACTGAAGCTTTCTTT	CASSPGTGRDTEAFF
TRBV14	TRBJ2-7	.	TRBD2	TGTGCCAGCAGCCAAGTATCCGGGACTAGATACGAGCAGTACTTC	CASSQVSGTRYEQYF
TRBV7-2	TRBJ2-7	.	TRBD2	TGTGCCAGCAGTCCCACCGCGGGAGCATACGAGCAGTACTTC	CASSPTAGAYEQYF
TRBV7-2	TRBJ1-2	.	.	TGTGCCAGCAGCCCGACCGGCGGGACCAGTCGGGGCTACACCTTC	CASSPTGGTSRGYTF
TRBV9	TRBJ1-4	.	TRBD1	TGTGCCAGCAGCCCGCAACTAGGGACAGGGAACGGAAAACTGTTTTTT	CASSPQLGTGNGKLFF
TRBV5-4	TRBJ2-3	.	TRBD1	TGTGCCAGCAGCTTGACCAGGGGGCTATTTGGCACAGATACGCAGTATTTT	CASSLTRGLFGTDTQYF
TRBV9	TRBJ2-3	.	.	TGTGCCAGCAGCGTAGGACAAGGCACAGATACGCAGTATTTT	CASSVGQGTDTQYF
TRBV7-9	TRBJ2-7	.	TRBD2	TGTGCCAGCAGCCCATCCTCTAGCCTAGCGGGGTACGAGCAGTACTTC	CASSPSSSLAGYEQYF
TRBV6-1	TRBJ1-4	.	TRBD1	TGTGCCAGCGACCGGGACAGGGATGAAAAACTGTTTTTT	CASDRDRDEKLFF
TRBV27	TRBJ2-7	.	.	TGTGCCAGCAGTGCGCTAATGGGCGCGTCCCACGAGCAGTACTTC	CASSALMGASHEQYF
TRBV6-5	TRBJ2-2	.	TRBD1	TGTGCCAGCAGTGGGCCCGACAGGGGATCCGGGAAGCTGTTTTTT	CASSGPDRGSGKLFF
TRBV7-3	TRBJ2-6	.	.	TGTGCCAGCAGCTCCAGGGAATCTGGGGCCAACGTCCTGACTTTC	CASSSRESGANVLTF
TRBV9	TRBJ2-7	.	TRBD1	TGTGCCAGCAGCGCGGGACAGGGGGCTACTACGGGGCAGTACTTC	CASSAGQGATTGQYF
TRBV9	TRBJ1-2	.	TRBD1	TGTGCCAGCAGCGTAGGGACAGGGGGCGGTGGCTACACCTTC	CASSVGTGGGGYTF
TRBV4-1	TRBJ2-1	.	TRBD2	TGCGCCAGCAGCCAAGATTTTAGCGGGAGAACCAATGAGCAGTTCTTC	CASSQDFSGRTNEQFF
TRBV19	TRBJ2-3	.	TRBD2	TGTGCCAGTACAGCGGGGGTGGCCACAGATACGCAGTATTTT	CASTAGVATDTQYF